This T cell receptor (beta chain) was documented in a study of T cell repertoires in aging, cancer and after chemotherapy. The wider study: Donors were grouped into six age bands spanning 30 or younger through 70 or older. The full dataset contained about 10 million TCR reads. Study outcomes and limitations: Untreated cancer patients had significantly lower blood TCR diversity than age-matched healthy donors. Across the chemotherapy interval, each cancer cohort showed higher median generation probability, suggesting thymic rebound.

Multiplex touch-down PCR with TRB-A/B primers amplified rearranged V-D-J TRB sequences. MiXCR, applied by TCRdb to the multiplex PCR reads, yields one record per CDR3 protein. The sample has over a thousand distinct CDR3 sequences, 23% seen once. Peripheral blood genomic DNA, not sorted cells or RNA, was the template. By proportion, this clonotype is medium-sized. Its target is unknown. This CDR3 has 14 residues. CDR1 MNHNY and CDR2 SVGAGI come from the germline V gene (reference sequence). The germline V and J ends were trimmed by 6 bases and 8 bases, with 16 bases remaining between them. The receptor comes from a human donor with a solid tumor. The source material was blood. The J gene is TRBJ1-4, the V gene TRBV6-6; D remains unclear. The CDR3 loop is CASRGFVDREKLFF. CDR3 DNA sequence: TGTGCCAGCAGGGGGTTCGTGGACCGGGAAAAACTGTTTTTT.